A single sample gave rise to the 8 T cell receptor beta chains below, sequenced in a study of a mutant IDH1 vaccine in newly diagnosed glioma. As for time point: week 35, safety follow-up. The study gave 300 ug of mutant IDH1 20-mer peptide per vaccine dose, with topical imiquimod. Only in-frame clones appear in the TCRdb table, and some are missing; sequencing was by immunoSEQ multiplex PCR. The sample records about 30,000 clones, roughly 78% being singletons. These receptors' targets are unknown. Source: PBMCs, taken from a glioma patient whose treatment included an IDH1 peptide vaccine. All receptors derive from a woman aged 40 to 49 with glioma.

The CDR3 region has the DNA TGCGCCAGCAGCTTGTCTAGCGGGCTTTTGGCTGAGCAGTTCTTC. Amino acid sequence: CASSLSSGLLAEQFF. The chain is built from TRBV5-1 and TRBJ2-1; 8 bases fit TRBD2. The CDR3 totals 15 residues. After removal of 1 base from V and 9 bases from J, the junction contained 9 bases not matched to a gene. Germline V lookup: CDR1 SGHRS, CDR2 YFSETQ.

CDR3: CASGLRWREKLFF. The CDR3 nucleotides read TGTGCCAGCGGCCTAAGATGGAGGGAAAAACTGTTTTTT. V is TRBV6-5 and J is TRBJ1-4; D not resolved. Germline CDR1 MNHEY, CDR2 SVGAGI. The CDR3 spans 13 residues. The germline V and J ends were trimmed by 8 bases and 8 bases, with 15 bases remaining between them.

This sequence joins TRBV14 and TRBJ2-5, with 8 positions matching TRBD2. The CDR3 has 19 residues. Germline V gene data show CDR1 as SGHDN and CDR2 as FVKESK. Trimming took 0 bases from V and 5 from J; bases not matched to a gene: 17. The CDR3 DNA follows: TGTGCCAGCAGCCAAGATCGGCTAGCGGGCACGAAGAAGAGGGAGACCCAGTACTTC. It codes for CASSQDRLAGTKKRETQYF.

The chain employs TRBV7-9 and TRBJ1-1; tentative D call: TRBD1 (5 bases). Germline V lookup: CDR1 SEHNR, CDR2 FQNEAQ (reference sequence). The V end lost 6 bases, the J end lost 10 bases, and 12 bases lay between the germline ends. This CDR3 contains 11 residues. The CDR3 nucleotides read TGTGCCAGCAGTCCCGACAGTCGAGCTTTCTTT. Translated: CASSPDSRAFF.

J is TRBJ2-3 and V is TRBV6-6; D is uncertain. The CDR3 loop spans 12 amino acids. Trimming took 2 bases from V and 7 from J, leaving 7 bases between them. The germline CDR1 and CDR2 sequences are MNHNY and SVGAGI (reference sequence). The CDR3 nucleotides read TGTGCCAGCAGTTACGGTCAAAATACGCAGTATTTT. This translates into CASSYGQNTQYF.

Concerning this clone itself: At one end, the junction sequence differs from germline, possibly due to a read error. V gene TRBV7-7 combines with J gene TRBJ1-3; D not resolved. The CDR3 spans 14 residues. Looked up from germline, CDR1 is SSHAT and CDR2 is FNYEAQ (reference sequence). The CDR3 DNA reads as TGTGCTAGCAGCCCTTTCAGCTCTGGAAACACCATATATTTT. It yields the protein CASSPFSSGNTIYF.

The chain employs TRBV6-5 and TRBJ2-7; D remains ambiguous. Germline V lookup: CDR1 MNHEY, CDR2 SVGAGI. The CDR3 is 13 residues long. V was trimmed by 4 bases and J by 7 bases, leaving 14 bases between them. The CDR3 DNA sequence: TGTGCCAGCAGTTTTACAGTCTCCCGAGAGCAGTACTTC. This codes for CASSFTVSREQYF.

CDR3 DNA sequence: TGTGCCACCAGCAGATCGACTAGCGCCCAAGAGACCCAGTACTTC. Protein product: CATSRSTSAQETQYF. V gene TRBV15 combines with J gene TRBJ2-5; TRBD2 matches 8 bases. Germline CDR1 reads LNHNV; CDR2 reads YYDKDF (reference sequence). The CDR3 is made up of 15 amino acids. With 2 bases clipped from V and 1 base from J, the junction kept 3 bases outside the gene matches.